The sequence of this TCR beta chain was determined in a study of CD8+CD57+ T cells in acquired aplastic anemia. For sequencing, patients were chosen who had shown expansion of CD8+CD57+ cells by flow cytometry. All participating patients were living with severe acquired aplastic anemia. V lost 5 bases, J lost 0 bases, and 11 bases lay in between. The germline CDR1 and CDR2 sequences are LNHDA and SQIVND (reference sequence). The CDR3 extends over 14 amino acids. Profiling that covered TCR beta VDJ and CDR3 relied on genomic DNA as its template. In TCRdb, the reads were re-called with MiXCR into one record per CDR3 protein. The table has 160,000 or so distinct CDR3 sequences, less than 60% seen once. This clonotype was seen more than once but under ten times.

Sequencing input: sorted CD4+, CD8+, or CD8+CD57+ T cells (not recorded which) from PBMCs. The chain combines TRBV19 with TRBJ2-7, with a weak D call TRBD1 (6 bases). The sequence derives from a human donor with aplastic anemia. The CDR3 region is CASSPQGSSYEQYF. Written as DNA, the CDR3 is TGTGCCAGTAGTCCGCAGGGGAGCTCCTACGAGCAGTACTTC. The full variable domain, completed using reference TRBV19 and TRBJ2-7, is DGGITQSPKYLFRKEGQNVTLSCEQNLNHDAMYWYRQDPGQGLRLIYYSQIVNDFQKGDIAEGYSVSREKKESFPLTVTSAQKNPTAFYLCASSPQGSSYEQYFGPGTRLTVT.